Listed below are T cell receptor beta chains from one sample, sequenced in a study of regulatory T cells in long-lasting Graves disease. TCRdb itself ran the multiplex PCR reads through MiXCR, one entry per CDR3 protein. The sample holds 240,000 or so distinct CDR3 sequences, 20% seen once. The sample consisted of peripheral blood mononuclear cells (PBMCs), taken at new diagnosis, from a patient treated with antithyroid drugs. These receptors were taken from a female donor with Graves disease. CDR3s include the opening cysteine and the closing phenylalanine or tryptophan. Each record gives: clone size, J gene, D gene, V gene, CDR3 protein, CDR3 DNA. The D gene is left open where the match is weak. Only part of the rows carry a size: once, few, many, or a class if the clone is expanded.

few	TRBJ1-4	.	TRBV20-1	CGARDPGVGSNEKLFF	TGCGGTGCTAGAGATCCGGGGGTGGGTTCTAATGAAAAACTGTTTTTT
many	TRBJ1-5	.	TRBV7-2	CASSAHSNQPQHF	TGTGCCAGCAGCGCTCATAGCAATCAGCCCCAGCATTTT
few	TRBJ1-5	TRBD1	TRBV12-3/TRBV12-4	CASSLGTEISNQPQHF	TGTGCCAGCAGCCTGGGGACAGAGATTAGCAATCAGCCCCAGCATTTT
many	TRBJ1-6	.	TRBV7-3	CASSFLGVGSPLHF	TGTGCCAGCAGCTTTTTGGGGGTAGGATCACCCCTCCACTTT
many	TRBJ2-3	.	TRBV7-9	CASTRTDTQYF	TGTGCCAGCACCCGAACAGATACGCAGTATTTT
many	TRBJ2-2	.	TRBV5-6	CASSLVSLTTGELFF	TGTGCCAGCAGCTTAGTCTCGTTGACCACCGGGGAGCTGTTTTTT
many	TRBJ2-3	.	TRBV7-3	CASSGAKGTSPNTQYF	TGTGCCAGCAGCGGAGCCAAGGGGACTTCCCCAAATACGCAGTATTTT
.	TRBJ2-2	TRBD1	TRBV5-4	CASRAGTGALYTGELFF	TGTGCCAGCAGAGCCGGGACAGGGGCCCTATACACCGGGGAGCTGTTTTTT
.	TRBJ2-5	.	TRBV5-1	CASSAIERETQYF	TGTGCCAGCAGCGCCATAGAGAGGGAGACCCAGTACTTC
.	TRBJ2-2	.	TRBV12-3/TRBV12-4	CASNGAESAGELFF	TGTGCCAGCAACGGGGCAGAATCCGCCGGGGAGCTGTTTTTT
many	TRBJ2-1	TRBD2	TRBV11-3	CASSRTGLAAYNEQFF	TGTGCCAGCAGTCGGACCGGACTAGCAGCCTACAATGAGCAGTTCTTC
many	TRBJ2-3	.	TRBV27	CASSPAHTDTQYF	TGTGCCAGCAGCCCAGCCCACACAGATACGCAGTATTTT
many	TRBJ2-3	TRBD2	TRBV2	CASSASSGGFTTSTDTQYF	TGTGCCAGCAGCGCATCTAGCGGGGGATTCACCACTAGCACAGATACGCAGTATTTT
many	TRBJ1-1	.	TRBV6-1	CASSLQGGVTEAFF	TGTGCCAGCAGCCTACAGGGTGGCGTCACTGAAGCTTTCTTT
many	TRBJ2-3	.	TRBV5-4	CASSSGSDGTDTQYF	TGTGCCAGCAGCTCCGGGTCCGATGGAACAGATACGCAGTATTTT
many	TRBJ2-7	.	TRBV12-3/TRBV12-4	CASSSQYQGWYEQYF	TGTGCCAGCAGTTCTCAATATCAGGGGTGGTACGAGCAGTACTTC
many	TRBJ2-5	.	TRBV11-2	CASSLNRQETQYF	TGTGCCAGCAGCTTAAACCGTCAAGAGACCCAGTACTTC
many	TRBJ2-1	TRBD2	TRBV29-1	CSVEGMGLAGVYNEQFF	TGCAGCGTTGAAGGAATGGGCCTAGCGGGAGTTTACAATGAGCAGTTCTTC
.	TRBJ2-6	.	TRBV28	CASSLGLSGANVLTF	TGTGCCAGCAGTTTAGGTCTCTCTGGGGCCAACGTCCTGACTTTC
many	TRBJ2-2	.	TRBV12-3/TRBV12-4	CASSWGTGQNTGELFF	TGTGCCAGCAGTTGGGGAACCGGACAGAACACCGGGGAGCTGTTTTTT
.	TRBJ1-2	TRBD1	TRBV11-2	CASSRDRGVSYGYTF	TGTGCCAGCAGCCGGGACAGGGGGGTCAGCTATGGCTACACCTTC
many	TRBJ1-2	.	TRBV28	CASSLLSYGYTF	TGTGCCAGCAGTTTATTATCCTATGGCTACACCTTC
many	TRBJ2-2	.	TRBV24-1	CATRAGNTGELFF	TGTGCCACCAGGGCTGGAAACACCGGGGAGCTGTTTTTT
many	TRBJ2-3	TRBD2	TRBV6-9	CASSYGRGVSTDTQYF	TGTGCCAGCAGTTATGGGCGGGGGGTCTCCACAGATACGCAGTATTTT
many	TRBJ2-7	.	TRBV28	CASCEAPAYEQYF	TGTGCCAGTTGCGAGGCGCCCGCCTACGAGCAGTACTTC
.	TRBJ2-1	TRBD2	TRBV10-3	CAITPGSGSGNEQFF	TGTGCCATCACCCCAGGAAGCGGGAGTGGCAATGAGCAGTTCTTC
many	TRBJ2-1	.	TRBV7-9	CASSTWGDEQFF	TGTGCCAGCAGCACCTGGGGGGATGAGCAGTTCTTC
.	TRBJ2-2	.	TRBV4-1	CASSRAGSANTGELFF	TGCGCCAGCAGCCGGGCGGGGTCGGCAAACACCGGGGAGCTGTTTTTT
few	TRBJ2-2	TRBD1	TRBV7-9	CASSLVYRGNTGELFF	TGTGCCAGCAGCTTAGTTTACAGGGGGAACACCGGGGAGCTGTTTTTT
.	TRBJ2-5	TRBD1	TRBV29-1	CSVETGGGETQYF	TGCAGCGTCGAGACAGGGGGCGGGGAGACCCAGTACTTC
many	TRBJ2-7	.	TRBV6-5	CASSYSGDPYEQYF	TGTGCCAGCAGTTACTCTGGGGATCCCTACGAGCAGTACTTC
many	TRBJ2-5	.	TRBV18	CASSPFTNVDGTQYF	TGTGCCAGCTCACCATTTACCAACGTGGACGGGACCCAGTACTTC
many	TRBJ2-3	.	TRBV20-1	CSGEDSGTDTQYF	TGCAGTGGCGAAGATTCGGGAACAGATACGCAGTATTTT
.	TRBJ1-6	TRBD1	TRBV2	CASSDTGGVRVSPLHF	TGTGCCAGCAGTGACACAGGGGGCGTGCGAGTTTCACCCCTCCACTTT
many	TRBJ2-7	TRBD2	TRBV6-1	CASRRTSGTLEQYF	TGTGCCAGCAGAAGGACTAGCGGGACTCTAGAGCAGTACTTC
many	TRBJ2-5	.	TRBV6-1	CASSQDRAEETQYF	TGTGCCAGCAGTCAGGACAGAGCCGAAGAGACCCAGTACTTC
once	TRBJ2-3	TRBD2	TRBV7-2	CASSIRTSGSGGTDTQYF	TGTGCCAGCAGCATCAGGACTAGCGGGAGTGGTGGCACAGATACGCAGTATTTT
.	TRBJ1-2	.	TRBV19	CASSPLHLDRTNVYGYTF	TGTGCCAGTAGTCCACTCCACCTCGACAGGACTAACGTCTATGGCTACACCTTC
many	TRBJ2-7	.	TRBV6-9	CASSLTRDEQYF	TGTGCCAGCAGTTTGACCCGCGACGAGCAGTACTTC
many	TRBJ2-7	TRBD1	TRBV20-1	CSASRDRVAHEQYF	TGCAGTGCTTCCCGAGACAGGGTGGCCCACGAGCAGTACTTC
many	TRBJ2-7	TRBD1	TRBV29-1	CSGNSRDRESYEQYF	TGCAGCGGTAACTCGAGGGACAGGGAGTCCTACGAGCAGTACTTC
many	TRBJ1-6	TRBD1	TRBV20-1	CSASQGTGRNSPLHF	TGCAGTGCTTCACAAGGGACAGGGCGTAATTCACCCCTCCACTTT
many	TRBJ1-5	.	TRBV12-3/TRBV12-4	CASRRGSNQPQHF	TGTGCCAGCAGAAGAGGTAGCAATCAGCCCCAGCATTTT
many	TRBJ2-2	.	TRBV6-5	CASSYVGSTNTGELFF	TGTGCCAGCAGTTACGTGGGGTCCACGAACACCGGGGAGCTGTTTTTT
many	TRBJ2-1	TRBD2	TRBV6-6	CASSYSGGRVSYNEQFF	TGTGCCAGCAGTTACTCGGGCGGGAGGGTCTCCTACAATGAGCAGTTCTTC
few	TRBJ2-6	.	TRBV19	CASRPGRVPGANVLTF	TGTGCCAGTAGGCCAGGGCGGGTTCCCGGGGCCAACGTCCTGACTTTC
many	TRBJ2-1	.	TRBV9	CASSPVVQHNEQFF	TGTGCCAGCAGCCCCGTGGTCCAGCACAATGAGCAGTTCTTC